This T cell receptor beta chain is drawn from a study of human T cells and chemical hapten exposure. Study summary: DPC 0.01% went on the upper back by patch test, with reading at 6 days. Whole-study findings and limits: The number of TCRs above 1 in 1000 frequency did not change after DPC sensitization. Expanded TCRs were compared with controls, and the expanded TCRs formed significantly more large CDR3 similarity clusters.

Time point described: patch test 1, 2 weeks after DPC sensitization. Stated treatment: therapeutic diphenylcyclopropenone sensitization with weekly scalp DPC. Via MiXCR, TCRdb re-called the RACE reads, giving one row per CDR3 protein. The repertoire holds around 50,000 distinct CDR3 sequences, roughly 9.5% seen once, with 3.5% to 5% in the top ten. Germline CDR1 and CDR2: MNHNY and SVGAGI (reference sequence). Between the trimmed V and J ends, which lost 6 bases and 2 bases, there was a span of 11 bases. The CDR3 totals 13 residues. This clonotype was counted only a few times. The target antigen is unknown.

Sequenced material: whole blood, taken in connection with sensitization to the hapten diphenylcyclopropenone (DPC). The sequence was obtained from a woman between 50 and 59 years old with alopecia areata. Some clones in this sample may be carry-over from other donors' samples. The rearrangement links TRBV6-6 to TRBJ2-7, with D tentatively TRBD1 or TRBD2 (5 bases each). The CDR3 DNA reads as TGTGCCAGCAGCAGGGACCCCGCCTACGAGCAGTACTTC. This codes for CASSRDPAYEQYF.